This T cell receptor beta chain was captured in a study of T cell changes during pregnancy in multiple sclerosis (dated by TCRdb to the late 2010s). In the study overall: The study looked at changes in the T cell repertoire across pregnancy in women with multiple sclerosis.

Turning to this clone: The antigen it binds to is not known. The record has no base qualities; no much larger clone is one base away.

Library preparation was by the immunoSEQ multiplex PCR assay. Entries here come from immuneACCESS through TCRdb and include only in-frame sequences with V and J called. Some clones fail to appear in such tables; in the studies checked, an unresolved V gene covers under half of the shortfall, and the cause of the remainder is unknown. The sample profile shows about 30,000 clones; approximately 90% of them were found once. The ten largest clones capture approximately 4.6% of the sample. Inclusive of the bounding cysteine and phenylalanine, the CDR3 is 18 residues long. Solely the CDR3 DNA is kept, with 54 bases framed from the first base.

This material consisted of peripheral blood, taken in the second trimester of pregnancy. The receptor was isolated from a female donor in good health, enrolled as a control in a pregnancy study. The chain was built from TRBV21-1 and TRBJ2-7; TRBD2 is taken as the D call from the table, unchecked against the DNA. TRBV21-1 is a listed pseudogene. The DNA is as follows: TGTGCCAGCAGCCTCAATGCACCGACTAGCGGGCTTCTCTACGAGCAGTACTTC. This yields the protein CASSLNAPTSGLLYEQYF.